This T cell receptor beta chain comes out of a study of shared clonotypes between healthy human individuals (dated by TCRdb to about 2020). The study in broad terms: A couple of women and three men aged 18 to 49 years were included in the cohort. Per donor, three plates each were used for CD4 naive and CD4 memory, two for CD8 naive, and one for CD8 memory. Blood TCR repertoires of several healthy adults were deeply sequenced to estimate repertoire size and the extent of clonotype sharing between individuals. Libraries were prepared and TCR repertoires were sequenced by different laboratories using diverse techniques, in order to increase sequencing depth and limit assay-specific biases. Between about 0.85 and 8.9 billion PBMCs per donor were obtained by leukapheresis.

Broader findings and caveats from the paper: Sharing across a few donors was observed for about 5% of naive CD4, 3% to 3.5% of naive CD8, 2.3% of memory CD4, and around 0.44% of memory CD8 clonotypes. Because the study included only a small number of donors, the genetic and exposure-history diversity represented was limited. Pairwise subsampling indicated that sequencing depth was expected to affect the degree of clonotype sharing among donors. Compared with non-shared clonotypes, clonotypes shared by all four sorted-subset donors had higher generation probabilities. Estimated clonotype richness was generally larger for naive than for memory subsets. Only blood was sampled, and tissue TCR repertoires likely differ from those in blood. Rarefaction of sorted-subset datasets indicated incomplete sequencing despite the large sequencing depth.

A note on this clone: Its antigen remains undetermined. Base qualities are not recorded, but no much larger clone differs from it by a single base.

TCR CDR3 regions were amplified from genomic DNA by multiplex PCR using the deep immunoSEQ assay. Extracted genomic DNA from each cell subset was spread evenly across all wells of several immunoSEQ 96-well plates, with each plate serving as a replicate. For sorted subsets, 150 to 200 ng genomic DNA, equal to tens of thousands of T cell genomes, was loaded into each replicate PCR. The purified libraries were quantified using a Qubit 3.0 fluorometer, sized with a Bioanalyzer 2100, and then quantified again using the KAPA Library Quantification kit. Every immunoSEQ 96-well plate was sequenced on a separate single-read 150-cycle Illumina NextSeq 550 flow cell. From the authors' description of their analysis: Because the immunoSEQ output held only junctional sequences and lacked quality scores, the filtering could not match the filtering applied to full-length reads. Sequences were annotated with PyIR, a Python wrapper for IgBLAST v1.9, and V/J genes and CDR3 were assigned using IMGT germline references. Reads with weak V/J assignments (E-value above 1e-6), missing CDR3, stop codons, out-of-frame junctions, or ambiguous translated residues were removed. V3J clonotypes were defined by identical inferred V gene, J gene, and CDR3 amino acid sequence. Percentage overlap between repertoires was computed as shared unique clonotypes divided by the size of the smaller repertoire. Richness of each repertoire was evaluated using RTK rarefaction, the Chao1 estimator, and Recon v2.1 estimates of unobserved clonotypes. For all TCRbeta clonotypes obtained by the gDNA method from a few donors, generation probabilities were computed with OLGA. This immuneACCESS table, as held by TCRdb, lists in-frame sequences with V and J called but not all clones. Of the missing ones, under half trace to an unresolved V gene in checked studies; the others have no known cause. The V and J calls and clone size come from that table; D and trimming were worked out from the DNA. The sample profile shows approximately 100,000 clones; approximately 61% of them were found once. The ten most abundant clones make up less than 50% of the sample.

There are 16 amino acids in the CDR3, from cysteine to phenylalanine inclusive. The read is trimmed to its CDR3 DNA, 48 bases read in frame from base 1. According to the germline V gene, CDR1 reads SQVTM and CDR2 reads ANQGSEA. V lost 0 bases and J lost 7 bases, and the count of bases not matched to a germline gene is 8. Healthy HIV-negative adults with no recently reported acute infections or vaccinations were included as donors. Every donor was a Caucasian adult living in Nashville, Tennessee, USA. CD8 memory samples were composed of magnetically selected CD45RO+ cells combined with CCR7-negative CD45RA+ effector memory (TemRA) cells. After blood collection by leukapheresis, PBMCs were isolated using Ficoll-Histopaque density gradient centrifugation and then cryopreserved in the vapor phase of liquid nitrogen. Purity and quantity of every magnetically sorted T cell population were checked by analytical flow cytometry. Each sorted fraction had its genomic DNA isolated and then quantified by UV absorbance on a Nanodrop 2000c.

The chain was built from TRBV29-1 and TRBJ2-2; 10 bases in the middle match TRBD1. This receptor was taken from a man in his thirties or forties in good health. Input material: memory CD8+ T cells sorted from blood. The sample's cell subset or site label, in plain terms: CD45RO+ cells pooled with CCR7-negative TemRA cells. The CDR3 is CSVEDQDRGRLGELFF. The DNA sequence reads TGCAGCGTTGAAGATCAGGACAGGGGGAGACTCGGGGAGCTGTTTTTT.